Shown below are 20 T cell receptor beta chains from a single sample sequenced in a study of T-cell reconstitution after alpha-beta-depleted transplantation in children (TCRdb year 2016). The intended sense of this specimen's treatment or condition label: allogeneic hematopoietic cell transplantation with graft depleted of TCRalphabeta T cells and CD19 B cells. The library came from PCR. The instrument given in TCRdb is Illumina HiSeq 2500. TCR library preparation used molecular barcoding, with unique molecular identifiers applied to normalize quantification of the TCRbeta repertoire. Using fastp at Q25 and MiXCR, TCRdb reprocessed the public reads and kept productive beta chains. Rows are combined by CDR3 protein, so each entry shows the most common genes and DNA. For this sample there are a few hundred thousand distinct CDR3 sequences; about an eighth appear just once. The top ten clonotypes cover 2.2% of the sample.

Specimen: PBMCs, mostly from graft donor cells, collected 360 days after TCRalphabeta/CD19-depleted stem cell transplant. The receptors originated from a male patient younger than 18 who had a stem cell transplant for acute myeloid leukemia, so the T cells may come from the graft donor.

V and J are TRBV28 and TRBJ1-5; the match to TRBD1 covers 10 bases. The CDR3 contains 16 residues. CDR1 is MDHEN, CDR2 SYDVKM, per germline. Trimming cost V 4 bases and J 7 bases; bases outside gene matches: 10. CDR3 coding DNA: TGTGCCAGCAGTTGGCCCGGGACAGGGGAAAGACAGCCCCAGCATTTT. The encoded protein is CASSWPGTGERQPQHF.

With regard to this clonotype: The CDR3 does not close with the conserved phenylalanine or tryptophan, likely indicating a read error. The genes are TRBV28 and TRBJ1-1, with a possible D match to TRBD1 (5 bases). The V end lost 3 bases, the J end lost 6 bases, and 14 bases lay between the germline ends. The germline V gene has CDR1 MDHEN and CDR2 SYDVKM. The CDR3 consists of 14 residues. The CDR3 here is CASSFYQGGSEAFY. In DNA, the CDR3 is TGTGCCAGCAGTTTTTACCAGGGAGGCTCTGAAGCTTTCTAT.

This clonotype was seen a handful of times. The V call is TRBV30, the J call TRBJ2-5, with D maybe TRBD1 (6 bases). The V end was cut by 7 bases, the J end by 5 bases, with 14 bases between. CDR1 and CDR2 from the germline V gene are GTSNPN and SVGIG (reference sequence). The CDR3 is 12 residues long. The CDR3 sequence is CASKGDGETQYF. CDR3 bases: TGTGCCTCGAAGGGGGATGGGGAGACCCAGTACTTC.

V is TRBV21-1 and J is TRBJ2-7; the listed D gene, TRBD2, was not tested against the DNA. TRBV21-1 constitutes a pseudogene. This CDR3 is built from 14 residues. CDR3 coding DNA: TGTGCCAGCCCGATGGGACTAGCGGTAAACGAGCAGTACTTC. This sequence encodes CASPMGLAVNEQYF.

This clonotype was detected a few times. The V gene is TRBV9, the J gene TRBJ2-5, with TRBD2 matching over 8 bases. Looked up from germline, CDR1 is SGDLS and CDR2 is YYNGEE. Germline trimming cut 7 bases from V and 4 bases from J; bases unmatched to any gene: 9. This CDR3 is 14 amino acids long. The CDR3 DNA follows: TGTGCCAGCGGCGCGGGGGGTCCGCGAGAGACCCAGTACTTC. Translating gives CASGAGGPRETQYF.

Many counts were recorded for this clonotype. J is TRBJ1-5 and V is TRBV20-1, with a weak D call TRBD1 (5 bases). The germline V and J ends were trimmed by 3 bases and 0 bases, with 12 bases remaining between them. Germline assignment: CDR1 DFQATT and CDR2 SNEGSKA (reference sequence). This CDR3 has 15 amino acids. The CDR3 region has the DNA TGCAGTGCTAGTGACAGCTTGCATAGCAATCAGCCCCAGCATTTT. Residues: CSASDSLHSNQPQHF.

Ten or more counts support this clonotype. The chain links TRBV20-1 to TRBJ2-7; tentative D call: TRBD1 (6 bases). Germline V gene sequence: CDR1 DFQATT, CDR2 SNEGSKA (reference sequence). This CDR3 spans 18 amino acids. The CDR3 here is CSLPKLLGMRDTPYEQYF. The CDR3 coding sequence is TGCAGCCTTCCGAAATTACTCGGGATGAGGGACACCCCCTACGAGCAGTACTTC.

This clonotype has only a few counts. This chain joins TRBV6-2 or TRBV6-3 and TRBJ2-1, with 8 bases matching TRBD2. The CDR3 loop spans 16 amino acids. V dropped 0 bases and J dropped 9; count of bases not matched to a gene: 10. Looked up from germline, CDR1 is MNHEY and CDR2 is SVGEGT. Here the CDR3 reads CASSYSKPSGSFEQFF. CDR3 DNA: TGTGCCAGCAGTTACTCAAAACCCAGCGGGAGTTTTGAGCAGTTCTTC.

This clonotype was seen repeatedly, ten times or more. The V call is TRBV12-3 or TRBV12-4, the J call TRBJ2-3; 13 bases match TRBD2. The J segment lost 6 bases and the V segment lost 6 bases, leaving 6 bases of the junction unmatched. The CDR3 spans 15 residues. The DNA of the CDR3 is TGTGCCAGCAGCCCCGGGACTAGCGGGAAGGATACGCAGTATTTT. This gives the protein CASSPGTSGKDTQYF.

The chain employs TRBV4-3 and TRBJ2-7; 8 bases are shared with TRBD2. The CDR3 extends over 16 amino acids. The V gene's germline CDR1 is LGHNA and CDR2 YSLEER. J gave up 2 bases and V 1 base, and 7 bases lay outside the gene matches. Written as DNA, the CDR3 is TGCGCCAGCAGCCAAGGACCGGGACTAGGAGCCTACGAGCAGTACTTC. It yields the protein CASSQGPGLGAYEQYF.

V and J are TRBV5-1 and TRBJ2-5; 7 positions match TRBD2. Trimming removed 2 bases from V and 1 base from J; junction bases left unmatched: 5. Per the germline V gene, CDR1 is SGHRS and CDR2 is YFSETQ. This CDR3 is 15 amino acids long. CDR3 nucleotide sequence: TGCGCCAGCAGCTTTACTAGCGCCCCCCAAGAGACCCAGTACTTC. This translates into CASSFTSAPQETQYF.

J is TRBJ2-7 and V is TRBV7-2; 14 bases map to TRBD2. Losses at the gene ends were 4 bases for V and 4 bases for J; bases not matched to a gene: 9. Germline loops: CDR1 SGHTA, CDR2 FQGNSA. This CDR3 comprises 17 residues. The CDR3 protein is CASSWGLAGDGKYEQYF. In DNA, the CDR3 is TGTGCCAGCAGCTGGGGACTAGCGGGAGATGGAAAATACGAGCAGTACTTC.

This chain joins TRBV9 and TRBJ2-1; D might be TRBD1 (5 bases). This CDR3 region has 15 residues. The V and J ends lost 0 bases and 7 bases respectively, with 14 bases between them. CDR1 and CDR2 (germline): SGDLS, YYNGEE. The CDR3 region is CASSVVTGPRNEQFF. The CDR3 DNA sequence: TGTGCCAGCAGCGTAGTAACAGGACCTAGGAATGAGCAGTTCTTC.

This clonotype was counted between two and nine times. This chain joins TRBV20-1 and TRBJ2-4, with D perhaps matching TRBD2 (5 bases). Trimming pared 0 bases from V and 2 bases from J, leaving 11 bases between. Germline lookup yields CDR1 DFQATT and CDR2 SNEGSKA (reference sequence). The CDR3 length is 15 residues. CDR3 amino acids: CSARDADSPKNIQYF. CDR3 coding DNA: TGCAGTGCTAGAGATGCGGACTCCCCCAAAAACATTCAGTACTTC.

A few counts support this clonotype. CDR3 DNA sequence: TGTGCCAGCTCACCAAGCGGGGCGGGTCAGCCCCAGCATTTT. Its protein is CASSPSGAGQPQHF. This chain links TRBV18 with TRBJ1-5; D possibly corresponds to TRBD1 (5 bases). This CDR3 is built from 14 residues. Germline V gene data show CDR1 as KGHSH and CDR2 as LQKENI. Trimming pared 2 bases from V and 6 bases from J, leaving 11 bases between. The full variable domain, completed using reference TRBV18 and TRBJ1-5, is NAGVMQNPRHLVRRRGQEARLRCSPMKGHSHVYWYRQLPEEGLKFMVYLQKENIIDESGMPKERFSAEFPKEGPSILRIQQVVRGDSAAYFCASSPSGAGQPQHFGDGTRLSIL.

The chain uses TRBV27 and TRBJ1-2, with D possibly TRBD1 on 6 matching bases. Trimming removed 6 bases at V and 4 bases at J, with 9 bases between. The CDR3 runs to 12 residues. Per germline, CDR1 MNHEY and CDR2 SMNVEV (reference sequence). The CDR3 bases are TGTGCCAGCAGATCAGGGGTCTATGGCTACACCTTC. This codes for CASRSGVYGYTF.

The rearrangement uses TRBV21-1 and TRBJ2-4; the table assigns TRBD1, which was not confirmed against the DNA. TRBV21-1 is a listed pseudogene. The CDR3 extends over 17 amino acids. CDR3 sequence (DNA): TGTGCCAGCAGTCGGGACAGGGGGAGGTGTACGGAAAACATTCAGTACTTC. Residues: CASSRDRGRCTENIQYF.

The chain employs TRBV7-8 and TRBJ1-1; tentative D call: TRBD1 (6 bases). Trimming removed 2 bases at V and 0 bases at J, with 10 bases between. CDR3 length: 15 amino acids. Per the germline V gene, CDR1 is SGHVS and CDR2 is FQNEAQ. The CDR3 loop reads CASSLPGQLNTEAFF. CDR3 coding DNA: TGTGCCAGCAGCTTACCCGGACAGTTGAACACTGAAGCTTTCTTT.

This clonotype has only a few counts. The chain links TRBV4-3 to TRBJ2-1; 13 bases fit TRBD2. CDR1 is LGHNA and CDR2 is YSLEER in the germline V gene. J was trimmed by 2 bases and V by 2 bases; bases with no gene match: 3. CDR3 size: 17 residues. The CDR3 DNA reads as TGCGCCAGCAGCCAATTACTAGCGGGAGGGCCCTACAATGAGCAGTTCTTC. The encoded protein is CASSQLLAGGPYNEQFF.

This clonotype came up many times. The chain has TRBV7-2 and TRBJ2-5; perhaps TRBD2 as D (6 bases). This CDR3 is built from 16 residues. Between the trimmed V and J ends, which lost 1 base and 2 bases, there was a span of 14 bases. Germline CDR1 is SGHTA and CDR2 is FQGNSA. The CDR3 sequence is CASSLGALARQETQYF. Written as DNA, the CDR3 is TGTGCCAGCAGCTTAGGGGCGCTAGCGCGTCAAGAGACCCAGTACTTC.